This section outlines one T cell receptor beta chain sequence together with its context. Its antigen is not identified. Clones were read by immunoSEQ multiplex PCR, and TCRdb kept only the in-frame ones, dropping some. The sample yields 50,000 or so clones, over 80% seen once. This sample was included in a study of T cells in localized non-small cell lung cancer. Study-level points and caveats: Clonality peaked in uninvolved adjacent lung rather than tumor. Appearances in adjacent lung were noted for a median about 60 of the top 100 tumor clones.

Germline lookup yields CDR1 SGDLS and CDR2 YYNGEE. The CDR3 contains 19 residues. V lost 0 bases and J 3 bases, leaving 21 bases between the germline ends. The source is an older female donor with stage II squamous cell lung carcinoma. The chain recombines TRBV9 with TRBJ2-2, with D tentatively TRBD2 (6 bases). The sample here was peripheral blood, taken before any cancer treatment. CDR3 sequence (DNA): TGTGCCAGCAGCGTAGGTCCCCCGGGACTTACCTCTCACACCGGGGAGCTGTTTTTT. Amino acid sequence: CASSVGPPGLTSHTGELFF. The full variable domain, with the rest looked up from reference TRBV9 and TRBJ2-2, is DSGVTQTPKHLITATGQRVTLRCSPRSGDLSVYWYQQSLDQGLQFLIQYYNGEERAKGNILERFSAQQFPDLHSELNLSSLELGDSALYFCASSVGPPGLTSHTGELFFGEGSRLTVL.